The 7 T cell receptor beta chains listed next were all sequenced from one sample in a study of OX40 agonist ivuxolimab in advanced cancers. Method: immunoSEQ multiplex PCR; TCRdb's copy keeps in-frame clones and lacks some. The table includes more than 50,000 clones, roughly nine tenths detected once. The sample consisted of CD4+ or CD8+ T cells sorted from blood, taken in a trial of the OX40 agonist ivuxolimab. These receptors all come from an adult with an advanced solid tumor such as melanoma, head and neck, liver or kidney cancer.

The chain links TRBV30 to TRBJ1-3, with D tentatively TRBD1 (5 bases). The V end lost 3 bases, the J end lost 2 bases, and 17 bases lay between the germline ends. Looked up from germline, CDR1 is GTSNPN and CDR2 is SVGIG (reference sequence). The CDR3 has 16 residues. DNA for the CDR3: TGTGCCTGGAGGACCGACAGACGTTACGCTGGAAACACCATATATTTT. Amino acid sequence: CAWRTDRRYAGNTIYF.

The CDR3 loop reads CASIPAAPGLPKNEQFF. The CDR3 DNA reads as TGTGCCAGCATCCCTGCGGCGCCGGGACTGCCAAAGAATGAGCAGTTCTTC. This rearrangement joins TRBV7-8 to TRBJ2-1; a weak D match, TRBD2 (6 bases). Germline V CDR1 and CDR2: SGHVS, FQNEAQ. Trimming removed 7 bases from V and 7 bases from J, with 26 bases in between. The CDR3 is 17 residues long. Using reference TRBV7-8 and TRBJ2-1 for the parts outside the CDR3, the full variable domain is GAGVSQSPRYKVAKRGQDVALRCDPISGHVSLFWYQQALGQGPEFLTYFQNEAQLDKSGLPSDRFFAERPEGSVSTLKIQRTQQEDSAVYLCASIPAAPGLPKNEQFFGPGTRLTVL.

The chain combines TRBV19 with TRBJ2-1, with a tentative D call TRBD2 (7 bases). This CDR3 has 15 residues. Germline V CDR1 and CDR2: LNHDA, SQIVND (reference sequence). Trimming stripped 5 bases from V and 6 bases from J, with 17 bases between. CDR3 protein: CASSPRLRGGNEQFF. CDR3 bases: TGTGCCAGTAGTCCTCGACTGAGGGGGGGCAATGAGCAGTTCTTC.

The CDR3 here is CASSPELGEQYF. Written as DNA, the CDR3 is TGCGCCAGCAGTCCTGAGCTGGGCGAGCAGTACTTC. The chain combines TRBV10-1 with TRBJ2-7; D remains ambiguous. The germline CDR1 and CDR2 sequences are WNHNN and SYGVQD (reference sequence). V lost 5 bases and J 6 bases, leaving 11 bases between the germline ends. This CDR3 is 12 amino acids long.

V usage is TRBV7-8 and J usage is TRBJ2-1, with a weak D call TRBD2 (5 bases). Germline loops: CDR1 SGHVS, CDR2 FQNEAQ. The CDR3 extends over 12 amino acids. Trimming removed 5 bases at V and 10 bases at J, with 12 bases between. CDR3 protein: CASSPGSVEQFF. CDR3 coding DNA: TGTGCCAGCAGCCCCGGTAGCGTAGAGCAGTTCTTC.

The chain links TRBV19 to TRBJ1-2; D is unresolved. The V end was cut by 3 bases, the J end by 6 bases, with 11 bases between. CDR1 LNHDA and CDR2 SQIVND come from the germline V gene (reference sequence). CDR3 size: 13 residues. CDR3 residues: CASSISLRDGYTF. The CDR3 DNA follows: TGTGCCAGTAGTATTTCGCTTCGCGATGGCTACACCTTC.

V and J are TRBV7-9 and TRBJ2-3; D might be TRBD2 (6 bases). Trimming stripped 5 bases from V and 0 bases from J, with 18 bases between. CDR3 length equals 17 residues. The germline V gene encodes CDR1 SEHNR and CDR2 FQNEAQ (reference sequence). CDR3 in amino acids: CASSQSLGGLSTDTQYF. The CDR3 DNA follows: TGTGCCAGCAGCCAATCGCTCGGAGGGTTGAGCACAGATACGCAGTATTTT.